Below, 9 T cell receptor beta chains from the same sample are listed, as sequenced in a study of blood T cell repertoires in COVID-19. Sequencing was performed with immunoSEQ multiplex PCR; in TCRdb, only in-frame clones are kept and a portion is missing. The data contain about 240,000 clones, roughly 80% of them singletons. What was sequenced was peripheral blood. The receptors were gathered from a woman older than 75 with COVID-19, enrolled during active disease.

The rearrangement uses TRBV19 and TRBJ1-2, with 8 nucleotides matching TRBD1. Germline-derived CDR1 and CDR2 are LNHDA and SQIVND (reference sequence). The CDR3 loop spans 13 amino acids. V lost 2 bases, J lost 11 bases, and 7 bases stayed unmatched. The CDR3 protein is CASSIRDRPPYTF. CDR3 nucleotides: TGTGCCAGTAGTATACGGGACAGGCCCCCGTACACCTTC.

The rearrangement uses TRBV3-1 (or the pseudogene TRBV3-2) and TRBJ2-2; 7 nucleotides match TRBD2. The CDR3 is 14 residues long. Germline assignment: CDR1 LGHDT and CDR2 YNNKEL (reference sequence). V dropped 4 bases and J dropped 5; count of bases not matched to a gene: 4. Here the CDR3 reads CASSRGEGTGELFF. The CDR3, as DNA: TGTGCCAGCAGCCGGGGGGAGGGTACCGGGGAGCTGTTTTTT.

A few counts support this clone. The rearrangement joins TRBV5-6 to TRBJ1-5, with TRBD1 matching 9 bases. The CDR3 runs 15 residues. CDR1 is SGHDT, CDR2 YYEEEE, per germline. With 4 bases clipped from V and 7 bases from J, the junction kept 9 bases outside the gene matches. The CDR3 DNA is TGTGCCAGCAGCCTTAGGGGACAGGGACGGCAGCCCCAGCATTTT. Translated, it gives CASSLRGQGRQPQHF.

This chain joins TRBV19 and TRBJ1-6; D unresolved. V was clipped by 1 base and J by 13 bases, with 11 bases between them. This CDR3 is built from 13 residues. From germline, CDR1 is LNHDA and CDR2 SQIVND (reference sequence). The CDR3 reads CASSIGGLRPLHF. In nucleotides, the CDR3 is TGTGCCAGTAGTATAGGAGGCCTTCGGCCCCTCCACTTT.

The chain carries TRBV11-3 and TRBJ2-1, with a possible D match to TRBD2 (6 bases). V lost 3 bases to trimming and J lost 9 bases, with 15 bases between them. The CDR3 sequence is 14 residues long. Germline V gene data show CDR1 as SGHNT and CDR2 as YENEEA. CDR3 protein: CASSFGGAGSEQFF. The DNA for the CDR3 is TGTGCCAGCAGCTTTGGAGGGGCCGGTAGTGAGCAGTTCTTC.

The chain has TRBV5-5 and TRBJ2-3, with D possibly matching TRBD2 (5 bases). From germline, CDR1 is SGHKS and CDR2 YYEKEE (reference sequence). V shed 4 bases and J shed 5 bases, with 8 bases lying between them. CDR3 length equals 12 residues. CDR3 sequence: CASSPRGDTQYF. CDR3 coding DNA: TGTGCCAGCAGCCCCCGGGGAGATACGCAGTATTTT.

This chain joins TRBV27 and TRBJ1-5; D gene uncertain. The length of the CDR3 is 14 residues. Germline V CDR1 and CDR2: MNHEY, SMNVEV (reference sequence). V dropped 1 base and J dropped 5 bases, with 9 bases sitting between them. The CDR3 DNA sequence: TGTGCCAGCAGTTTATTCCCCTTCGATCAGCCCCAGCATTTT. Encoded protein: CASSLFPFDQPQHF.

This clone was recorded at least ten times. V is TRBV4-3 and J is TRBJ2-1; 10 bases are shared with TRBD1. V was clipped by 0 bases and J by 16 bases; unmatched bases: 6. Germline values: CDR1 LGHNA, CDR2 YSLEER. The CDR3 is 13 residues long. DNA for the CDR3: TGCGCCAGCAGCCAAGAATCAGGGACAGGGGAATTCTTC. The encoded protein is CASSQESGTGEFF.

The chain carries TRBV28 and TRBJ2-1; maybe TRBD1 (5 bases). The length of the CDR3 is 16 residues. Per germline, CDR1 MDHEN and CDR2 SYDVKM. V was clipped by 6 bases and J by 0 bases, with 15 bases between them. CDR3 DNA: TGTGCCAGCAGGAAAACAGGAAGGGTCTCCTACAATGAGCAGTTCTTC. It specifies CASRKTGRVSYNEQFF.